These T cell receptor beta chains were read from a single sample in a study of cytomegalovirus exposure and HLA in healthy donors. Here immunoSEQ multiplex PCR was the method, and the copy in TCRdb shows in-frame clones only, minus some. The repertoire holds over 95,000 clones, with 76% as singletons. Sequenced input: PBMCs. These receptors originate from a middle-aged woman in good health and CMV-seropositive. CDR3s include the opening cysteine and the closing phenylalanine or tryptophan. The order of the fields is D gene, V gene, J gene, clone size, CDR3 protein, CDR3 DNA. The D gene is left open where the match is weak. A row's size may be missing; if present it is once, few, many or a size class.

>TRBD1|TRBV6-1|TRBJ2-2|NA
CASSDPGQGNPGELFF
TGTGCCAGCAGTGACCCGGGACAGGGGAATCCCGGGGAGCTGTTTTTT
>TRBD1|TRBV19|TRBJ2-7|NA
CASSMGQGIAYEQYF
TGTGCCAGTAGTATGGGACAGGGGATAGCCTACGAGCAGTACTTC
>NA|TRBV5-1|TRBJ1-6|few
CASSLEGDGNSPLHF
TGCGCCAGCAGCTTGGAGGGGGACGGTAATTCACCCCTCCACTTT
>NA|TRBV14|TRBJ2-5|once
CASSQAWGLQETQYF
TGTGCCAGCAGCCAAGCGTGGGGACTCCAAGAGACCCAGTACTTC
>TRBD1|TRBV6-1|TRBJ1-3|NA
CASRETGFSGNTIYF
TGTGCCAGCAGAGAGACAGGGTTCTCTGGAAACACCATATATTTT
>NA|TRBV29-1|TRBJ1-1|NA
CSVRAGLAFF
TGCAGCGTTCGGGCGGGTTTGGCTTTCTTT
>TRBD1|TRBV18|TRBJ2-2|NA
CASSPLGATGPSTGELFF
TGTGCCAGCTCACCATTGGGGGCGACAGGGCCTTCCACCGGGGAGCTGTTTTTT
>TRBD2|TRBV30|TRBJ2-3|NA
CAWSGGNSGGRSTQYF
TGTGCCTGGAGTGGAGGTAATAGCGGGGGCAGGAGTACGCAGTATTTT
>TRBD1|TRBV6-5|TRBJ2-7|NA
CASRSDRDYEQYF
TGTGCCAGCAGGTCGGACAGGGACTACGAGCAGTACTTC
>TRBD1|TRBV7-9|TRBJ1-4|NA
CASSLEGALTTEKLFF
TGTGCCAGCAGCTTAGAGGGGGCTCTGACTACTGAAAAACTGTTTTTT
>NA|TRBV18|TRBJ2-2|NA
CASSPQGQQNTGELFF
TGTGCCAGCTCACCCCAGGGACAACAGAACACCGGGGAGCTGTTTTTT
>TRBD2|TRBV5-1|TRBJ2-3|NA
CASSLLSGETDTQYF
TGCGCCAGCAGCTTGCTGAGCGGGGAGACAGATACGCAGTATTTT
>TRBD1|TRBV6-5|TRBJ1-2|few
CASSTTGGRGYTF
TGTGCCAGCAGTACTACAGGGGGCCGAGGCTACACCTTC
>NA|TRBV2|TRBJ1-6|NA
CASSGGTGHNSPLHF
TGTGCCAGCAGTGGGGGTACAGGTCATAATTCACCCCTCCACTTT
>TRBD1|TRBV12-5|TRBJ1-1|NA
CASRDRETTEAFF
TGTGCTAGCAGGGACAGGGAAACCACTGAAGCTTTCTTT
>NA|TRBV5-8|TRBJ2-5|NA
CASKTREETQYF
TGTGCCAGCAAAACCAGGGAAGAGACCCAGTACTTC
>NA|TRBV10-2|TRBJ1-1|once
CASSLRTPMNTEAFF
TGCGCCAGTTCTCTCCGGACACCAATGAACACTGAAGCTTTCTTT
>NA|TRBV5-1|TRBJ2-2|NA
CASSLASGNTGELFF
TGCGCCAGCAGCTTGGCCTCAGGGAACACCGGGGAGCTGTTTTTT
>NA|TRBV7-2|TRBJ1-4|NA
CASRQGNEKLFF
TGTGCCAGCAGACAGGGAAATGAAAAACTGTTTTTT
>TRBD1|TRBV30|TRBJ1-1|NA
CAWRYRGPAFF
TGTGCCTGGAGATACAGGGGGCCAGCTTTCTTT
>NA|TRBV18|TRBJ1-6|NA
CASSPGQGYSPLHF
TGTGCCAGCTCACCGGGGCAGGGGTATTCACCCCTCCACTTT
>TRBD1|TRBV7-2|TRBJ1-2|few
CASSSQGQAGVGYTF
TGTGCCAGCAGCTCGCAAGGACAGGCCGGGGTCGGCTACACCTTC
>NA|TRBV7-3|TRBJ2-6|NA
CASSPSRQVLSSGANVPTF
TGTGCCAGCAGCCCGAGCCGACAGGTACTTAGCTCTGGGGCCAACGTCCCGACTTTC
>NA|TRBV10-3|TRBJ1-6|NA
CAISESGGFWSPLHF
TGTGCCATCAGTGAGTCCGGAGGGTTCTGGTCACCCCTCCACTTT
>NA|TRBV7-2|TRBJ2-3|once
CASSFLGLTDTQYF
TGTGCCAGCAGCTTTTTGGGCCTCACAGATACGCAGTATTTT
>NA|TRBV2|TRBJ2-1|few
CASSGPGLQNNEQFF
TGTGCCAGCAGCGGACCAGGACTACAAAACAATGAGCAGTTCTTC
>TRBD1|TRBV7-9|TRBJ1-1|NA
CASSGRTGAVAREAFF
TGTGCCAGCAGCGGTCGGACAGGGGCGGTTGCCCGTGAAGCTTTCTTT
>NA|TRBV21-1|TRBJ1-4|once
CASSKGTGEGKLFF
TGTGCCAGCAGCAAAGGGACAGGGGAAGGAAAACTGTTTTTT